Following are 15 T cell receptor beta chains from one sample sequenced in a study of blood T cell repertoires in COVID-19. Clones were read by immunoSEQ multiplex PCR, and TCRdb kept only the in-frame ones, dropping some. Of roughly 67,000 clones in the sample, roughly 90% were seen once. The sequencing sample was made of peripheral blood. The receptors derive from a woman aged 60-75 years with acute or convalescent COVID-19.

The chain links TRBV12-3 or TRBV12-4 to TRBJ1-1; unclear D gene. Deletions cut 6 bases from V and 11 bases from J, with 13 bases between. The CDR3 is 11 amino acids. The CDR3 coding sequence is TGTGCCAGCAGGAGGGCGGGTGGGGCTTTCTTT. It encodes CASRRAGGAFF.

The J gene is TRBJ2-3, the V gene TRBV28, with D unclear. Trimming stripped 6 bases from V and 5 bases from J, with 9 bases between. CDR3 length: 12 amino acids. Germline CDR1 reads MDHEN; CDR2 reads SYDVKM. The DNA of the CDR3 is TGTGCCAGCAGCCTTAGACAAGATACGCAGTATTTT. Protein product: CASSLRQDTQYF.

This chain connects TRBV27 to TRBJ1-4, with TRBD1 matching over 8 bases. The CDR3 runs 14 residues. V dropped 5 bases and J dropped 7; count of bases not matched to a gene: 6. The germline gives CDR1 MNHEY, CDR2 SMNVEV (reference sequence). In nucleotides, the CDR3 is TGTGCCAGCAGTGAGGACAGGGAAAGTGAAAAACTGTTTTTT. This translates into CASSEDRESEKLFF. Drawing the rest from reference TRBV27 and TRBJ1-4, the complete variable domain is EAQVTQNPRYLITVTGKKLTVTCSQNMNHEYMSWYRQDPGLGLRQIYYSMNVEVTDKGDVPEGYKVSRKEKRNFPLILESPSPNQTSLYFCASSEDRESEKLFFGSGTQLSVL.

The rearrangement joins TRBV4-1 to TRBJ2-2; 7 bases map to TRBD2. The CDR3 is 17 residues long. V lost 0 bases and J lost 0; bases outside the gene matches: 4. The germline gives CDR1 MGHRA, CDR2 YSYEKL. In DNA form, the CDR3 reads TGCGCCAGCAGCCAAGACCCTAGCGGAGCGAACACCGGGGAGCTGTTTTTT. This codes for CASSQDPSGANTGELFF.

V is TRBV6-2 or TRBV6-3 and J is TRBJ2-7; D is perhaps TRBD2 (5 bases). The CDR3 runs to 15 residues. Trimming took off 4 bases at V and 2 bases at J, with 15 bases between the two ends. The germline gives CDR1 MNHEY, CDR2 SVGEGT. The CDR3 DNA reads TGTGCCAGCAGTTCAGCGGCGGTCGGGACCTACGAGCAGTACGTC. Residues: CASSSAAVGTYEQYV.

The rearrangement joins TRBV6-6 to TRBJ2-7, with D possibly TRBD2 on 5 matching bases. The CDR3 runs 13 residues. Trimming stripped 6 bases from V and 1 base from J, with 10 bases between. The germline V gene has CDR1 MNHNY and CDR2 SVGAGI (reference sequence). CDR3 nucleotide sequence: TGTGCCAGCAGCTTGCCGGGGTCCTACGAGCAGTACGTC. Encoded protein: CASSLPGSYEQYV.

V usage is TRBV29-1 and J usage is TRBJ1-1; 9 nucleotides match TRBD1. J lost 0 bases, V lost 4 bases, and 12 bases had no gene match. Germline CDR1 and CDR2: SQVTM and ANQGSEA. The CDR3 sequence is 17 residues long. The CDR3 nucleotides read TGCAGCGTTGCAGCGACAGGGGGTGGAGGTATGAACACTGAAGCTTTCTTT. Its translation is CSVAATGGGGMNTEAFF.

The chain recombines TRBV5-4 with TRBJ2-6, with D hard to call. V gave up 4 bases and J gave up 0 bases, with 11 bases separating them. Germline assignment: CDR1 SGHNT and CDR2 YYREEE (reference sequence). CDR3 length: 16 amino acids. CDR3 sequence: CASSELDISGANVLTF. CDR3 nucleotide sequence: TGTGCCAGCAGCGAATTAGACATCTCTGGGGCCAACGTCCTGACTTTC.

This clone was recorded once. The chain couples TRBV10-3 to TRBJ1-1; D gene ambiguous. Germline values: CDR1 ENHRY, CDR2 SYGVKD. Trimming removed 0 bases from V and 4 bases from J, with 9 bases in between. The CDR3 is made up of 14 amino acids. The CDR3 is CAISESRGSTEAFF. The CDR3 DNA is TGTGCCATCAGTGAGTCCCGGGGTAGCACTGAAGCTTTCTTT.

The V and J genes are TRBV5-1 and TRBJ2-5, with TRBD2 identical over 9 bases. Germline V CDR1 and CDR2: SGHRS, YFSETQ. This CDR3 is built from 14 residues. Trimming removed 4 bases from V and 5 bases from J; junction bases left unmatched: 6. The CDR3 spells CASSGGGALETQYF. CDR3 coding DNA: TGCGCCAGCAGCGGCGGGGGGGCGTTGGAGACCCAGTACTTC.

V is TRBV28 and J is TRBJ1-2; D perhaps matches TRBD1 (5 bases). The germline V and J ends were trimmed by 6 bases and 4 bases, with 18 bases remaining between them. The CDR3 is 15 amino acids. From germline, CDR1 is MDHEN and CDR2 SYDVKM. The CDR3 bases are TGTGCCAGCAGCCCTTTCTTCTTGCAGGGCTATGGCTACACCTTC. Translated, it gives CASSPFFLQGYGYTF.

The chain carries TRBV7-8 and TRBJ1-1; the D gene is possibly TRBD1 (6 bases). The V end was cut by 0 bases, the J end by 1 base, with 12 bases between. Looked up from germline, CDR1 is SGHVS and CDR2 is FQNEAQ. The CDR3 spans 16 residues. The CDR3 reads CASSLAHQGGNTEAFF. CDR3 coding DNA: TGTGCCAGCAGCTTAGCCCACCAAGGGGGGAACACTGAAGCTTTCTTT.

V and J are TRBV5-4 and TRBJ1-1; no definite D call. Trimming pared 3 bases from V and 1 base from J, leaving 4 bases between. Germline-derived CDR1 and CDR2 are SGHNT and YYREEE (reference sequence). The CDR3 is 12 residues long. The CDR3 bases are TGTGCCAGCAGCTCACAGAACACTGAAGCTTTCTTT. It specifies CASSSQNTEAFF. Variable domain in full (rest from reference TRBV5-4 and TRBJ1-1): ETGVTQSPTHLIKTRGQQVTLRCSSQSGHNTVSWYQQALGQGPQFIFQYYREEENGRGNFPPRFSGLQFPNYSSELNVNALELDDSALYLCASSSQNTEAFFGQGTRLTVV.

V usage is TRBV7-8 and J usage is TRBJ2-3; TRBD2 is a possible D gene (6 bases). The CDR3 spans 13 residues. The V and J ends lost 2 bases and 8 bases respectively, with 11 bases between them. Germline V CDR1 and CDR2: SGHVS, FQNEAQ. The CDR3 coding sequence is TGTGCCAGCAGCTTACCCGGGCGGGGTACGCAGTATTTT. Protein product: CASSLPGRGTQYF.

The chain combines TRBV4-1 with TRBJ1-5; tentative D call: TRBD1 (6 bases). V shed 1 base and J shed 9 bases, with 19 bases lying between them. From germline, CDR1 is MGHRA and CDR2 YSYEKL. The CDR3 covers 16 residues. For the CDR3, the DNA is TGCGCCAGCAGCCAAGTCTACGGACAGTCAACCTTGCCCCAGCATTTT. Translated: CASSQVYGQSTLPQHF.